The 2 T cell receptor beta chains listed next were all sequenced from one sample in a study of T cells in Graves' hyperthyroidism and ophthalmopathy. Researchers took RNA transcripts and amplified the TCR beta CDR3 regions from them. Researchers ran a first-round RT-PCR on the TCR CDR3 using the HTBI primer set. TCRdb analysed the multiplex PCR reads with MiXCR anew, one entry per CDR3 protein. This table has around 600,000 distinct CDR3 sequences, 13% to 15% appearing once. The sequenced material came from blood. The receptors were sampled from a woman under 30 with Graves' ophthalmopathy.

This clonotype was counted a few times. The CDR3 here is CASSERGGTGSDEQYF. In nucleotides, the CDR3 is TGTGCCAGCAGTGAAAGGGGGGGAACAGGGTCCGACGAGCAGTACTTC. This sequence joins TRBV25-1 and TRBJ2-7; possibly TRBD2 for D (7 bases). CDR3 length: 16 residues. V was clipped by 2 bases and J by 5 bases, with 19 bases between them. Per the germline V gene, CDR1 is MGHDK and CDR2 is SYGVNS.

Ten or more counts support this clonotype. The DNA of the CDR3 is TGCGCCAGCAGCGGGACAGGGGTATTAGAGCAGTTCTTC. This translates into CASSGTGVLEQFF. The V call is TRBV5-1, the J call TRBJ2-1; TRBD1 matches 10 bases. V shed 4 bases, J shed 10 bases, and the junction held 5 bases outside the gene matches. CDR1 SGHRS and CDR2 YFSETQ come from the germline V gene. This CDR3 has 13 residues.